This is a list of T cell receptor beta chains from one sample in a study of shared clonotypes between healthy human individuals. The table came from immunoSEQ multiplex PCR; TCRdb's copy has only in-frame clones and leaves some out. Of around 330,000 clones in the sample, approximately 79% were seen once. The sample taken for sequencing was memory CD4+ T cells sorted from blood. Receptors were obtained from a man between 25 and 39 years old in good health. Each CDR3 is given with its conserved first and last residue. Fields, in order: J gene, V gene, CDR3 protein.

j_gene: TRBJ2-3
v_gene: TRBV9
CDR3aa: CASSVAGSPSTDTQYF

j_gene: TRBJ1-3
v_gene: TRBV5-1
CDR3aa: CASSWDTGNTIYF

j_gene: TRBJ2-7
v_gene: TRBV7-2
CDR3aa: CASSFSTQTYEQYF

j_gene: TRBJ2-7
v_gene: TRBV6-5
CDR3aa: CASSYSWGAAYEQYF

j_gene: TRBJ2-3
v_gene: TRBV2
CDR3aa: CASSVGPPGTDTQYF

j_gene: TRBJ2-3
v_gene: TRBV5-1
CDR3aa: CATKVSGGAEDTQYF

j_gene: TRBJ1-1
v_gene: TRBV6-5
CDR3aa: CASSTSDRNTEAFF

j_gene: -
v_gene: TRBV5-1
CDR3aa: CASSSPGDSYEQYF

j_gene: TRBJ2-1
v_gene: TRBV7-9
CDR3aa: CASSRTGSSGNEQFF

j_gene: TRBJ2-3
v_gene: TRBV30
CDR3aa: CAWSVISGRAIDTQYF

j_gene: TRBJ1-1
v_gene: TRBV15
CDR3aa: CATSAQTGRNTEAFF

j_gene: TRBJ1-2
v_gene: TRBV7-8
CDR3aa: CASSLHSSRSYGYTF

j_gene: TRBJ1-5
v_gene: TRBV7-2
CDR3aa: CASSLDGTNSNQPQHF

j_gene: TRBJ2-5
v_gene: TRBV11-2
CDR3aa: CASSLDLRGGHQETQYF

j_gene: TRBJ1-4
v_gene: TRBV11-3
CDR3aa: CASSTGQGPNEKLFF

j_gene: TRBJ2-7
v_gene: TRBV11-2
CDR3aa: CASRAQVASYEQYF

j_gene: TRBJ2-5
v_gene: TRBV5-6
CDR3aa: CASTPAGGVRGETQYF

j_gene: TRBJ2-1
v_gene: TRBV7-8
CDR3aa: CASSLQLGTSRNEQFF

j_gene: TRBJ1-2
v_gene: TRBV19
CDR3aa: CATAIGYGYTF

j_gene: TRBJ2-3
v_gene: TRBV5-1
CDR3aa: CASSYGQGDTQYF

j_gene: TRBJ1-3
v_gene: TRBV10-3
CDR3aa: CAVVPQGAGNTIYF

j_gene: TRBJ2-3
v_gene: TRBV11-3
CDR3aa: CASSLLGGTQYF

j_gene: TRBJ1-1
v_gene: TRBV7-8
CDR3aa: CASSLGVGNTEAFF

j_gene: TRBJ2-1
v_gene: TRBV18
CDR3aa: CASSPFSQRFNEQFF

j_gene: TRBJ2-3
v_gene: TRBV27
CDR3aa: CARLPGPRSDTQYF

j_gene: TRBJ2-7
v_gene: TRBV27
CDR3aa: CASSWGLRGSEQYF

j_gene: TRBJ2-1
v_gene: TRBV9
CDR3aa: CASSVTSGYNEQFF

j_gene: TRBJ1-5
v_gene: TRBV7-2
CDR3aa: CASSDRGPNQPQHF

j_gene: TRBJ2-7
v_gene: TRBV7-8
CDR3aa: CAVGRELYEQYF

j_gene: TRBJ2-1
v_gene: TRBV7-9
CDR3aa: CASSLPSKTGTIHEQFF

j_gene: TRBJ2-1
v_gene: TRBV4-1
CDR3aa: CASSFSLSGTSASNEQFF

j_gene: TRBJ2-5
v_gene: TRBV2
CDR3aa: CASRGGNHQETQYF

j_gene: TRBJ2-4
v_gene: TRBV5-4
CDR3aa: CASSRSGRALGKNIQYF

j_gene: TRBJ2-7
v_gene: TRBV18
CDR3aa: CASSPPVGDQQYF

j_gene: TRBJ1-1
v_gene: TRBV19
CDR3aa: CASVGRPPRDGNTEAFF

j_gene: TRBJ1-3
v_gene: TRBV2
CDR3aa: CASLVDTGNTIYF

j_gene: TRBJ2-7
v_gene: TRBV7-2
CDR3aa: CASSLMGAQGSFYEQYF

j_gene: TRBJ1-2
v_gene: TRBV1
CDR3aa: CTSRAGSVRKTYGYTF

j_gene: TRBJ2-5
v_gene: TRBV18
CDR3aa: CASSPPGQHQETQYF

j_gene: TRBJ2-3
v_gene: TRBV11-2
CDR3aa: CASRPKGALGNTQYF

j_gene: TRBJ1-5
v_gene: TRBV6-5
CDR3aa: CASSYLQGQPQHF

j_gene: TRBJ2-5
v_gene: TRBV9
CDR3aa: CASSLHGNQETQYF

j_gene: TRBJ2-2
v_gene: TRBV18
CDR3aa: CASSPRSSGTTNTGELFF

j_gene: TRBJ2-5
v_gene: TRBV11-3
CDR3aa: CASSLNSQETQYF

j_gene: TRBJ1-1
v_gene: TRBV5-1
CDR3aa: CASSLAVRYEAFF

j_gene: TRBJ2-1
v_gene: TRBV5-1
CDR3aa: CASGTAYNEQFF

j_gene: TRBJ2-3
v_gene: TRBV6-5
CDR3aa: CASGLAGGDTQYF

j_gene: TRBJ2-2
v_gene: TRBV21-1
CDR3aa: CASSKAGPAGELFF

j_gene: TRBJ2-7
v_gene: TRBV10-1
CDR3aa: CASSESGGSGSYEQYF

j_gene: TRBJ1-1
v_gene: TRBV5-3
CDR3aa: CARRDRNTEAFF

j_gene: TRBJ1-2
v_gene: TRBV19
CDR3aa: CASSIGTVPGYTF

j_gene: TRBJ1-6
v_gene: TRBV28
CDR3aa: CASSQDRISYNSPLHF

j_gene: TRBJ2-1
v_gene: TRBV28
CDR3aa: CASSLLGLAGDYEQFF

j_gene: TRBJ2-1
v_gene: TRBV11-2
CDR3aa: CASSLDAQDYNEQFF

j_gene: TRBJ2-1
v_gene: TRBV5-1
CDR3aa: CASSLVLGTSGSNSYNEQFF